Here is one T cell receptor beta chain with its context. The entry originates in a study of OX40 agonist ivuxolimab in advanced cancers. Data came from immunoSEQ multiplex PCR; TCRdb stores just in-frame clones and leaves some out. Found here are fewer than 90,000 clones, around 87% of them singletons; the top ten hold about 2.6%. CDR1 and CDR2 from the germline V gene are WNHNN and SYGVQD (reference sequence). The V and J ends lost 3 bases and 5 bases respectively, with 10 bases between them. The CDR3 covers 13 residues. The TCR was taken from an adult with an advanced solid tumor such as melanoma, head and neck, liver or kidney cancer. Source: CD4+ or CD8+ T cells sorted from blood, taken in a trial of the OX40 agonist ivuxolimab. V is TRBV10-1 and J is TRBJ1-1; tentative D call: TRBD1 (5 bases). The CDR3 loop is CASSESGLTEAFF. CDR3 DNA sequence: TGCGCCAGCAGTGAATCAGGGTTGACTGAAGCTTTCTTT.